These T cell receptor beta chains were read from a single sample in a study of cytomegalovirus exposure and HLA in healthy donors. Using immunoSEQ multiplex PCR, the repertoire was profiled, and TCRdb retains in-frame clones only, with some absent. The table includes some 170,000 clones, 65% to 75% detected once. Sequenced: PBMCs. The receptors were sampled from a human donor in good health. CDR3s include the opening cysteine and the closing phenylalanine or tryptophan. D genes are given only for firm matches. The size entry is marked missing in some rows and otherwise reads once, few, many or a size class.

v_gene	d_gene	j_gene	abundance	CDR3nt	CDR3aa
TRBV11-2	TRBD1	TRBJ2-1	.	TGTGCCAGCAGCTCCGGGACAGGGGGAATGTACGAGCAGTTCTTC	CASSSGTGGMYEQFF
TRBV29-1	.	TRBJ1-2	.	TGCAGCGTTGAAGATGAGGGAGACGGCTACACCTTC	CSVEDEGDGYTF
TRBV5-6	.	TRBJ2-5	.	TGTGCCAGCAGCTCTCGAGAAGCGAGGCAAGAGACCCAGTACTTC	CASSSREARQETQYF
TRBV7-9	TRBD1	TRBJ1-1	.	TGTGCCAGCAGGTCAGGGGGGCAGGGAGAGGCTTTCTTT	CASRSGGQGEAFF
TRBV12-5	.	TRBJ1-3	.	TGTGCTAGTGGTTCAAAAGGCAGGGGAAACACCATATATTTT	CASGSKGRGNTIYF
TRBV11-2	.	TRBJ2-3	.	TGTGCCAGCAGCCTGAATCGGCAAGGGGGGGGGACAGATACGCAGTATTTT	CASSLNRQGGGTDTQYF
TRBV6-6	.	TRBJ2-2	.	TGTGCCAGCAGGATTACAGGGCCCGGGGAGCTGTTTTTT	CASRITGPGELFF
TRBV6-1	.	TRBJ2-5	.	TGTGCCAGCAGGGCCCAAGAGACCCAGTACTTC	CASRAQETQYF
TRBV11-3	TRBD2	TRBJ2-2	.	TGTGCCAGCAGCTTAGAAGTCGCGGGGGTCGGGGAGCTGTTTTTT	CASSLEVAGVGELFF
TRBV5-6	.	TRBJ2-7	.	TGTGCCAGCAGCTTGGAACAGGGCGTAAGTGGCGAGCAGTACTTC	CASSLEQGVSGEQYF
TRBV29-1	.	TRBJ1-3	.	TGCAGCGTTGGACTGACCTCTGGAAACACCATATATTTT	CSVGLTSGNTIYF
TRBV9	.	TRBJ1-1	.	TGTGCCAGCAGCGTGAGGATGAACACTGAAGCTTTCTTT	CASSVRMNTEAFF
TRBV19	.	TRBJ1-3	.	TGTGCCAGTAGCTCGGGACAACCTGGAAACACCATATATTTT	CASSSGQPGNTIYF
TRBV6-6	.	TRBJ2-7	few	TGTGCCAGCAGTTACCAAAACCCCCAGCGTTACGAGCAGTACTTC	CASSYQNPQRYEQYF
TRBV5-1	.	TRBJ2-7	once	TGCGCCAGCAGCTTGGCCCAGGTCTCTGGCGAGCAGTACTTC	CASSLAQVSGEQYF
TRBV5-4	TRBD1	TRBJ1-2	.	TGTGCCAGCAGCCCCCCGGACAGGGGAGGCTACACCTTC	CASSPPDRGGYTF
TRBV4-1	.	TRBJ1-2	.	TGCGCCAGCAGCCAAGTGGGCCTCTATGGCTACACCTTC	CASSQVGLYGYTF
TRBV7-8	TRBD1	TRBJ1-1	once	TGTGCCAGCAGCTCCCGACAGGGGCCCCAGCCTGAAGCTTTCTTT	CASSSRQGPQPEAFF
TRBV29-1	TRBD1	TRBJ1-1	.	TGCAGCGTTGAAGCGGCTGGGACAGCTACTTTTAACACTGAAGCTTTCTTT	CSVEAAGTATFNTEAFF
TRBV7-8	.	TRBJ1-5	.	TGTGCCAGCAGCCCCTGGGCCATCTCGAATCAGCCCCAGCATTTT	CASSPWAISNQPQHF
TRBV7-2	.	TRBJ1-2	.	TGTGCCAGCAGCCTCACAGGGCCCTACACCTTC	CASSLTGPYTF
TRBV25-1	.	TRBJ1-1	.	TGTGCCAGCAGTGCCCTTGTCAGGGAGAACACTGAAGCTTTCTTT	CASSALVRENTEAFF
TRBV6-1	.	TRBJ1-1	.	TGTGCCAGCAGTGAAGCTCTAATTCTGAACACTGAAGCTTTCTTT	CASSEALILNTEAFF
TRBV6-1	TRBD2	TRBJ2-5	.	TGTGCCAGCAGTGAATCTTCGAGGACTAGCGGAATCCAAGAGACCCAGTACTTC	CASSESSRTSGIQETQYF
TRBV2	.	TRBJ1-1	.	TGTGCCAGCAGTCTCGAGAAGAACACTGAAGCTTTCTTT	CASSLEKNTEAFF
TRBV18	TRBD1	TRBJ1-5	few	TGTGCCAGCTCACCCTTGACAGGGGGTAGCAATCAGCCCCAGCATTTT	CASSPLTGGSNQPQHF
TRBV18	TRBD2	TRBJ2-1	few	TGTGCCAGCTCACCGGGAGGCGCGGGGGGCAATGAGCAGTTCTTC	CASSPGGAGGNEQFF
TRBV10-3	.	TRBJ1-6	.	TGTGCCATCAGTGCGGGAGTCTCCTATAATTCACCCCTCCACTTT	CAISAGVSYNSPLHF
TRBV6-4	.	TRBJ1-5	.	TGTGCCAGCAGTACCGGGACAACCAATCAGCCCCAGCATTTT	CASSTGTTNQPQHF
TRBV7-2	TRBD2	TRBJ2-7	.	TGTGCCAGCAGCCTCATAGCGGGGGACTTCGAGCAGTACTTC	CASSLIAGDFEQYF
TRBV4-1	TRBD2	TRBJ2-3	.	TGCGCCAGCAGCCAAGATCCCATCCTAGCGGGGGGGCGAGGTACGCAGTATTTT	CASSQDPILAGGRGTQYF